These T cell receptor beta chains were read from a single sample in a study of cytomegalovirus exposure and HLA in healthy donors. The assay was immunoSEQ multiplex PCR, and TCRdb's table has in-frame clones only and misses some. The table lists approximately 200,000 clones, 65% to 90% of them singletons. Source material: PBMCs. The origin of the receptors is a girl aged 10 to 17 in good health and CMV-seronegative. Each CDR3 is given with its conserved first and last residue. D genes are given only for firm matches. Clone size is shown for a subset of rows, as once, few, many or a class of expanded clone.

d_call | cdr3_length | clone_size | j_call | v_call | cdr3_nt | cdr3_aa
TRBD1 | 15 | NA | TRBJ1-2 | TRBV7-3 | TGTGCCAGCAGCTTAAATGGGGACAGAGGCTATGGCTACACCTTC | CASSLNGDRGYGYTF
NA | 16 | NA | TRBJ2-7 | TRBV4-3 | TGCGCCAGCAGCCAAGAGTACGGGGTCAACTCCTACGAGCAGTACTTC | CASSQEYGVNSYEQYF
NA | 11 | NA | TRBJ2-7 | TRBV27 | TGTGCCAGCCGGTTGGGAGGTAACCAGTACTTC | CASRLGGNQYF
TRBD2 | 17 | NA | TRBJ2-3 | TRBV4-2 | TGTGCCAGCAGCCAAGATCGGGCTAGCGGGGGCACAGATACGCAGTATTTT | CASSQDRASGGTDTQYF
TRBD2 | 16 | NA | TRBJ2-1 | TRBV2 | TGTGCCAGCAGTGGGAGGACTAGCGGGACTTACAATGAGCAGTTCTTC | CASSGRTSGTYNEQFF
NA | 15 | NA | TRBJ1-1 | TRBV6-5 | TGTGCCAGCAGTCCCCTAGCGTTACAGAGGGCTGAAGCTTTCTTT | CASSPLALQRAEAFF
NA | 15 | NA | TRBJ2-1 | TRBV5-1 | TGCGCCAGCAGCTCCGGGAGCAGCTCCTACAATGAGCAGTTCTTC | CASSSGSSSYNEQFF
NA | 14 | NA | TRBJ1-2 | TRBV7-2 | TGTGCCAGCAGCTACGGCCGGGGTAGTTATGGCTACACCTTC | CASSYGRGSYGYTF
TRBD1 | 15 | NA | TRBJ1-1 | TRBV28 | TGTGCCAGCAGCCTACAGGGGGCCCCGAACACTGAAGCTTTCTTT | CASSLQGAPNTEAFF
NA | 12 | NA | TRBJ2-5 | TRBV30 | TGTGCCTGGAGTACCCAGGGGGAGACCCAGTACTTC | CAWSTQGETQYF
TRBD2 | 18 | NA | TRBJ2-1 | TRBV9 | TGTGCCAGCAGCCATAGTTTAGCGGGAGGTGCATCCTACAATGAGCAGTTCTTC | CASSHSLAGGASYNEQFF
TRBD1 | 15 | NA | TRBJ2-7 | TRBV7-8 | TGTGCCAGCAGCTTAAACCGGGACAGCTCCTACGAGCAGTACTTC | CASSLNRDSSYEQYF
NA | 13 | NA | TRBJ1-2 | TRBV29-1 | TGCAGCGTGCGGGACTCGGGAAAATATGGCTACACCTTC | CSVRDSGKYGYTF
TRBD1 | 13 | NA | TRBJ1-1 | TRBV7-2 | TGTGCCAGCAGCCTCGGACAGGTGATGGGAGCTTTCTTT | CASSLGQVMGAFF
NA | 12 | NA | TRBJ1-6 | TRBV28 | TGTGCCACGGGTCCTTATAATTCACCCCTCCACTTT | CATGPYNSPLHF
TRBD1 | 18 | NA | TRBJ2-3 | TRBV7-2 | TGTGCCAGCAGCTCCCAAAGGCTCCCGGGACAGGGTATGGATACGCAGTATTTT | CASSSQRLPGQGMDTQYF
NA | 17 | NA | TRBJ2-1 | TRBV28 | TGTGCCAGCAGTTTATCCTCGCGGAGGACAGTCGCTAATGAGCAGTTCTTC | CASSLSSRRTVANEQFF
TRBD2 | 18 | NA | TRBJ2-7 | TRBV19 | TGTGCCAGTACTGGGGGAGGGACTTCCATACCCACATACTACGAGCAGTACTTC | CASTGGGTSIPTYYEQYF
TRBD1 | 14 | NA | TRBJ1-1 | TRBV19 | TGTGCCAGTAGTCTACGACAGGGGGGAACTGAAGCTTTCTTT | CASSLRQGGTEAFF
NA | 14 | once | TRBJ1-4 | TRBV5-1 | TGCGCCAGCAGCGCGGCGGAGGGAATAGGAAAACTGTTTTTT | CASSAAEGIGKLFF
TRBD2 | 15 | NA | TRBJ2-7 | TRBV6-1 | TGTGCCAGCAGTGATCCGACTAGCGGGAGTGGCGAGCAGTACTTC | CASSDPTSGSGEQYF
NA | 11 | NA | TRBJ1-1 | TRBV7-2 | TGTGCCAGCAGCTTCGCCGGGGAAACTTTCTTT | CASSFAGETFF
NA | 14 | NA | TRBJ2-7 | TRBV28 | TGTGCCAGCAGTTTATCTGGGAGGCCAACGAAGCAGTACTTC | CASSLSGRPTKQYF
TRBD1 | 14 | NA | TRBJ2-7 | TRBV11-2 | TGTGCCAGCAGCTACACTACAGGGGGCGACGAGCAGTACTTC | CASSYTTGGDEQYF
TRBD1 | 13 | NA | TRBJ2-5 | TRBV19 | TGTGCCAGTAGAGGGGGCGGAAAAGAGACCCAGTACTTC | CASRGGGKETQYF
NA | 15 | NA | TRBJ1-4 | TRBV7-2 | TGTGCCAGCAGCGCCCACAGGACGCCAAATGAAAAACTGTTTTTT | CASSAHRTPNEKLFF
TRBD1 | 13 | NA | TRBJ2-5 | TRBV5-4 | TGTGCCAGCAGCCGGACAGGTCAAGAGACCCAGTACTTC | CASSRTGQETQYF
NA | 13 | NA | TRBJ1-2 | TRBV5-1 | TGCGCCAGCAGCCCCGGACAGAACTATGGCTACACCTTC | CASSPGQNYGYTF
TRBD1 | 14 | NA | TRBJ2-7 | TRBV30 | TGTGCCTGGGGAACCGGACAGGACGTCGACGAGCAGTACTTC | CAWGTGQDVDEQYF
TRBD1 | 13 | NA | TRBJ1-4 | TRBV18 | TGTGCCAGCTCACGGGACAGGGCAGAAAAACTGTTTTTT | CASSRDRAEKLFF
TRBD1 | 16 | NA | TRBJ1-5 | TRBV5-5 | TGTGCCAGCAGCTTCACCCCGGGACAGGGGACTCAGCCCCAGCATTTT | CASSFTPGQGTQPQHF
NA | 19 | NA | TRBJ2-3 | TRBV4-1 | TGCGCCAGCAGCCAAGGATTTCCTCCTTGGGTGAGGAGCACAGATACGCAGTATTTT | CASSQGFPPWVRSTDTQYF
NA | 14 | NA | TRBJ2-4 | TRBV6-1 | TGTGCCAGCGCTTCCGCCGGGGCCAAAAACATTCAGTACTTC | CASASAGAKNIQYF
TRBD1 | 15 | NA | TRBJ1-5 | TRBV19 | TGTGCCAGCAAAGACCGGGACAGGGCGATTCAGCCCCAGCATTTT | CASKDRDRAIQPQHF
NA | 12 | few | TRBJ1-1 | TRBV27 | TGTGCCAGCAGTTTAGGGGGCAGGGAAGCTTTCTTT | CASSLGGREAFF
NA | 16 | NA | TRBJ1-6 | TRBV28 | TGTGCCAGCAGTCCTTTGCTGGGCCGCGAAATCAAACCCCTCCACTTT | CASSPLLGREIKPLHF